The T cell receptor beta chain described here comes from a study of blood T cell repertoires in COVID-19. Study-wide background: The United States, Italy and Spain supplied acute and convalescent COVID-19 samples. T cells, B-cell-depleted T cells, or PBMCs provided the cDNA or gDNA that served as material.

Trimming pared 4 bases from V and 4 bases from J, leaving 11 bases between. Germline V gene sequence: CDR1 SGHDT, CDR2 YYEEEE. CDR3 length: 14 amino acids. As handled by the study authors: Reference gene primer amplification in the assay estimated nucleated cell counts. TCRdb keeps only in-frame clones here, not all; method: immunoSEQ multiplex PCR. That table supplies the V and J calls and clone size; D and trimming were determined from the DNA. The sample includes roughly 150,000 clones, 76% of them seen just once. The chain couples TRBV5-6 to TRBJ2-2; maybe TRBD1 (6 bases). This sequence was found in an elderly woman with acute or convalescent COVID-19. Sequenced material: peripheral blood. The CDR3 DNA is TGTGCCAGCAGCAATACAGGGAGCACCGGGGAGCTGTTTTTT. Residues: CASSNTGSTGELFF. The variable domain in full, completed from reference TRBV5-6 and TRBJ2-2, reads DAGVTQSPTHLIKTRGQQVTLRCSPKSGHDTVSWYQQALGQGPQFIFQYYEEEERQRGNFPDRFSGHQFPNYSSELNVNALLLGDSALYLCASSNTGSTGELFFGEGSRLTVL.